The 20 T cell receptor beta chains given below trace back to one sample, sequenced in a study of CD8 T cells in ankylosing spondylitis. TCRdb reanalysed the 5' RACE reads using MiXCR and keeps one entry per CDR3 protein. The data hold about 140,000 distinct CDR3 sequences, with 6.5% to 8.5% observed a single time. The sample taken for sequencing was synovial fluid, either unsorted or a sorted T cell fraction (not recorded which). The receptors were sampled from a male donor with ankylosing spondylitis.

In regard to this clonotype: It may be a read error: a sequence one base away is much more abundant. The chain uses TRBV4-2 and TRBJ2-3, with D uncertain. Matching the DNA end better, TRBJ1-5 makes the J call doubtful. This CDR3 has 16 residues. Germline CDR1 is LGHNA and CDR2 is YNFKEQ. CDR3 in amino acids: CASSQGLTASTDTQHF. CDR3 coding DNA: TGCGCCAGCAGCCAAGGTTTGACGGCTAGCACAGATACGCAGCATTTT.

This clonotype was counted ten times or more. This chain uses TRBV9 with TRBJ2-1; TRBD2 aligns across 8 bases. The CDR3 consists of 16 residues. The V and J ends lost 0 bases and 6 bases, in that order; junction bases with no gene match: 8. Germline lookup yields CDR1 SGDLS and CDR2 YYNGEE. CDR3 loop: CASSVASRLASNEQFF. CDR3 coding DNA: TGTGCCAGCAGCGTAGCTTCACGACTAGCGTCCAATGAGCAGTTCTTC.

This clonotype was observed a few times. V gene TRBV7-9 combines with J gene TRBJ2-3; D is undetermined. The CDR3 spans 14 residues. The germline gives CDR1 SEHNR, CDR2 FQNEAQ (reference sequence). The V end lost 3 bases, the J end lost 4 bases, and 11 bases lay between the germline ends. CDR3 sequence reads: CASSFTTGADTQYF. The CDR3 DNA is TGTGCCAGCAGCTTCACGACTGGGGCAGATACGCAGTATTTT. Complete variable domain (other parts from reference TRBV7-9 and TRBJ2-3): DTGVSQNPRHKITKRGQNVTFRCDPISEHNRLYWYRQTLGQGPEFLTYFQNEAQLEKSRLLSDRFSAERPKGSFSTLEIQRTEQGDSAMYLCASSFTTGADTQYFGPGTRLTVL.

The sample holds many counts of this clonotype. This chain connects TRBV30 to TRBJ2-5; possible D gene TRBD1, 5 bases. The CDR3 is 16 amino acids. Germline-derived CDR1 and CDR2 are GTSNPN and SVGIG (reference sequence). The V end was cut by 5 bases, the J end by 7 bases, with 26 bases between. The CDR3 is CAWQLGQGLRDGTQYF. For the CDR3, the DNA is TGTGCCTGGCAGCTGGGGCAGGGATTAAGAGACGGGACCCAGTACTTC.

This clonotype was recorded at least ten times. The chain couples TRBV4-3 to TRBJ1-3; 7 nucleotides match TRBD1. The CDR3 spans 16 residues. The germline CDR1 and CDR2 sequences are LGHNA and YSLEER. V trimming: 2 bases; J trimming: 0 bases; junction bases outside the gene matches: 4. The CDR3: CASSQFTGDSGNTIYF. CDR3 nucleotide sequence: TGCGCCAGCAGCCAATTCACAGGGGACTCTGGAAACACCATATATTTT.

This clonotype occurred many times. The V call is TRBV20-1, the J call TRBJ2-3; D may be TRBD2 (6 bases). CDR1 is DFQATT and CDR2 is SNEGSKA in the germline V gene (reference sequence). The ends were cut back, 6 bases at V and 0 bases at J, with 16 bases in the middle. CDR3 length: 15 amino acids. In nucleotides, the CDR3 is TGCAGTGCGGGCCTTCGCGGGACTAGCACAGATACGCAGTATTTT. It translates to CSAGLRGTSTDTQYF.

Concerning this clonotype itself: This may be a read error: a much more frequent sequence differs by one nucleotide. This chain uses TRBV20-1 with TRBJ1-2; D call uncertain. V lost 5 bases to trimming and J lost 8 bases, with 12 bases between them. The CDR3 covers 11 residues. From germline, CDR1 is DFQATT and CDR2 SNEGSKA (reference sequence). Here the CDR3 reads CSAPFSLGYTF. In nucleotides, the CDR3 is TGCAGTGCTCCCTTCTCTCTGGGCTACACCTTC.

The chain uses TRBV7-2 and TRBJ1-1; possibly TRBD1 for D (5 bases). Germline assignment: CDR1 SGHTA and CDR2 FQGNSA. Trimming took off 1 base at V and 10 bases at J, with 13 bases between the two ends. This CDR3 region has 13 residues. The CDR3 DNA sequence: TGTGCCAGCAGCTTAGTTCAGGCAGGGCGAGCTTTCTTT. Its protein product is CASSLVQAGRAFF.

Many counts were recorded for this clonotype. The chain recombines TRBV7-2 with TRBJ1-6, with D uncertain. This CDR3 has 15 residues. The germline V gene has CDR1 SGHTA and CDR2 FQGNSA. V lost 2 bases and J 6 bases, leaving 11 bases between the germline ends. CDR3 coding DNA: TGTGCCAGCAGCTTAATGTCTGGATCTAATTCACCCCTCCACTTT. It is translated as CASSLMSGSNSPLHF.

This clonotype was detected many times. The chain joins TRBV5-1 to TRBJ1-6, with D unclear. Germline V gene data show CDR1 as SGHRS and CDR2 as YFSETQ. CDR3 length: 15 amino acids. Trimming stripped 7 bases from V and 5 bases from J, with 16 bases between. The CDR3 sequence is CASATVVADNSPLHF. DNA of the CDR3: TGCGCCAGCGCGACGGTGGTAGCAGATAATTCACCCCTCCACTTT.

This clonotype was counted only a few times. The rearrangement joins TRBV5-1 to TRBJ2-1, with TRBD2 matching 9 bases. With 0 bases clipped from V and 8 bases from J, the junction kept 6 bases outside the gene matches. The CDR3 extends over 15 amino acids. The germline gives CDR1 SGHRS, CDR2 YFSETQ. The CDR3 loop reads CASSLGAGGNYEQFF. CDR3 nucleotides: TGCGCCAGCAGCTTGGGAGCGGGAGGTAACTATGAGCAGTTCTTC. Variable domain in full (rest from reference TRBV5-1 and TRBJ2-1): KAGVTQTPRYLIKTRGQQVTLSCSPISGHRSVSWYQQTPGQGLQFLFEYFSETQRNKGNFPGRFSGRQFSNSRSEMNVSTLELGDSALYLCASSLGAGGNYEQFFGPGTRLTVL.

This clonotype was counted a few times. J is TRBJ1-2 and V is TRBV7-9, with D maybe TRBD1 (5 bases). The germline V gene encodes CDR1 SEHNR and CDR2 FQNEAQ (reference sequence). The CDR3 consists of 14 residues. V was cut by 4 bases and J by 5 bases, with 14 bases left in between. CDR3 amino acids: CASSSSLRGYGYTF. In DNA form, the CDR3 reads TGTGCCAGCAGCTCCTCCCTGCGGGGGTATGGCTACACCTTC.

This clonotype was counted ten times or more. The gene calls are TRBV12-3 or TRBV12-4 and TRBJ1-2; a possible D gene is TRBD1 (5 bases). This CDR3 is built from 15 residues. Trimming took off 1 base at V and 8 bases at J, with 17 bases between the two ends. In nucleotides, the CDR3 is TGTGCCAGCAGTTTAGAGCCCGGGGCCGGGGTGGGCTACACCTTC. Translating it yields CASSLEPGAGVGYTF.

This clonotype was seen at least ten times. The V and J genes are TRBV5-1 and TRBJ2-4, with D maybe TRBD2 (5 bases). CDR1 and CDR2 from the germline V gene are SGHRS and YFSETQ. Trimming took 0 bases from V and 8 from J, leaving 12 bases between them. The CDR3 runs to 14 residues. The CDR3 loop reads CASSLARDSDIQYF. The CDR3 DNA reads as TGCGCCAGCAGCTTGGCTCGGGATAGCGACATTCAGTACTTC.

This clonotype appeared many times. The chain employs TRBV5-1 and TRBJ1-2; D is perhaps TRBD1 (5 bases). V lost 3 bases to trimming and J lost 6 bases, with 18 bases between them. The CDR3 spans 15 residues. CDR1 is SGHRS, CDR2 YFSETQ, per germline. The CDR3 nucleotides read TGCGCCAGCAGCTCTGGATCCGGGGGGATCGATGGCTACACCTTC. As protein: CASSSGSGGIDGYTF.

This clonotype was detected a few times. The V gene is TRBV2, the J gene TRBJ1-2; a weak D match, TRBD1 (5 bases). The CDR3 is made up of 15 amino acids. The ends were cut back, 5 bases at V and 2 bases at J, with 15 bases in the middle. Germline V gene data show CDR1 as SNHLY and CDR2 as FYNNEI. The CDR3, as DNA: TGTGCCAGCAGTAGGGACCGTCGACCCAACTATGGCTACACCTTC. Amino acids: CASSRDRRPNYGYTF.

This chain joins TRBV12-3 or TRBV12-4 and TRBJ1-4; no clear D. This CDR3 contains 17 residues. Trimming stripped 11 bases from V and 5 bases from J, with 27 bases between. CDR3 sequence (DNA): TGTGCCCTCAGTTTTGTCGTCCTGGGTTCCAGCAATGAAAAACTGTTTTTT. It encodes CALSFVVLGSSNEKLFF.

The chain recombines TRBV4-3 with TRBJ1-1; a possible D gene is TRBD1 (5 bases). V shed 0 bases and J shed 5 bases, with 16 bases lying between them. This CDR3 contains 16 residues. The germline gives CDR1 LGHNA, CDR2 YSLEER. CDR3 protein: CASSQEGVFGGTEAFF. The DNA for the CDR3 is TGCGCCAGCAGCCAAGAGGGGGTCTTTGGAGGGACTGAAGCTTTCTTT.

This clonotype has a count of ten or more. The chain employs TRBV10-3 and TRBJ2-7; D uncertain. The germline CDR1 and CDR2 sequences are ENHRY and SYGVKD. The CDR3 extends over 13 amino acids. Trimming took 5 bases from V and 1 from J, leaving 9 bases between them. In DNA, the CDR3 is TGTGCCATCAGTCGGGCTGAGTCCTACGAGCAGTACTTC. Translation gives CAISRAESYEQYF.

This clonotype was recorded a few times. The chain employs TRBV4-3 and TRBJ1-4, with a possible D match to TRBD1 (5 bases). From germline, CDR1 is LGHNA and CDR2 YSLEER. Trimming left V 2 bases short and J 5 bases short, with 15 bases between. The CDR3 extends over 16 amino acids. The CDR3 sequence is CASSQNTWGGNEKLFF. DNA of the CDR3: TGCGCCAGCAGCCAAAATACGTGGGGCGGGAATGAAAAACTGTTTTTT.